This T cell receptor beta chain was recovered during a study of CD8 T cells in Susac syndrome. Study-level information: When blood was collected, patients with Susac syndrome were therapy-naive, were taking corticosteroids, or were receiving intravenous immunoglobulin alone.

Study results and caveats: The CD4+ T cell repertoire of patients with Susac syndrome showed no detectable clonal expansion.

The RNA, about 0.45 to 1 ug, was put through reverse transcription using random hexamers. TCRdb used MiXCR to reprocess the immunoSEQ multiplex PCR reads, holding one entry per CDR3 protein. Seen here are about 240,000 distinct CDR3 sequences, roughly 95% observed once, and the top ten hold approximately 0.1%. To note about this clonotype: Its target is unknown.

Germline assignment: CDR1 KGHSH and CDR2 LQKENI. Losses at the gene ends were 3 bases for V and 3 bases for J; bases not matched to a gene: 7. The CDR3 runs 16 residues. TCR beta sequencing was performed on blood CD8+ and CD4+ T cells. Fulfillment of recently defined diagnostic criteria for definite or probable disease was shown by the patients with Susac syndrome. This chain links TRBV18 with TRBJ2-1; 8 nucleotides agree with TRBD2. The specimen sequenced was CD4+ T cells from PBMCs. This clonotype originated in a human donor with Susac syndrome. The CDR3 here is CASSPNTSGNYNEQFF. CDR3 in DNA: TGTGCCAGCTCACCGAACACTAGCGGAAACTACAATGAGCAGTTCTTC.